The next 12 T cell receptor beta chains were all read from a single sample in a study of blood T cell repertoires in COVID-19. Some clones are missing from TCRdb's copy, which holds only in-frame ones; the method was immunoSEQ multiplex PCR. The table includes 35,000 to 45,000 clones, around 83% detected once. What was sequenced was peripheral blood. These receptors were taken from a man in his 70s with acute or convalescent COVID-19.

The chain carries TRBV5-1 and TRBJ1-2; TRBD1 matches at 7 bases. This CDR3 has 13 residues. V was pared by 5 bases and J by 6 bases, with 7 bases of the junction left unmatched. The germline gives CDR1 SGHRS, CDR2 YFSETQ. The CDR3 nucleotides are TGCGCCAGCAGTGGCAGGGGGGTAGATGGCTACACCTTC. It yields the protein CASSGRGVDGYTF.

This clone was observed a single time. This chain uses TRBV21-1 with TRBJ1-4; the table's D call of TRBD1 was not tested on the DNA. TRBV21-1 is flagged as a pseudogene. The length of the CDR3 is 15 residues. The CDR3 bases are TGTGCCAGCAGCCCCTCCGGGGACAGGAACGAAAAACTGTTTTTT. As protein: CASSPSGDRNEKLFF.

V and J are TRBV4-3 and TRBJ1-1; D is possibly TRBD1 (5 bases). CDR3 length equals 15 residues. The germline V gene encodes CDR1 LGHNA and CDR2 YSLEER. V was pared by 0 bases and J by 7 bases, with 15 bases between. In DNA form, the CDR3 reads TGCGCCAGCAGCCAAGACCTGGGGCGTCCTTTTGAAGCTTTCTTT. Protein sequence: CASSQDLGRPFEAFF.

The chain uses TRBV6-5 and TRBJ1-3; the match to TRBD1 covers 7 bases. CDR1 is MNHEY and CDR2 is SVGAGI in the germline V gene. V lost 6 bases and J lost 3; bases outside the gene matches: 5. The CDR3 runs 14 residues. Here the CDR3 reads CASSSGQFGNTIYF. The DNA for the CDR3 is TGTGCCAGCAGCTCGGGACAGTTTGGAAACACCATATATTTT.

The V and J genes are TRBV19 and TRBJ2-1; 12 nucleotides align to TRBD2. CDR3 length: 15 amino acids. The junction had 3 bases not matched to a gene; V was cut back by 5 bases and J by 4 bases. Germline V gene data show CDR1 as LNHDA and CDR2 as SQIVND (reference sequence). CDR3 bases: TGTGCCAGTAGTTGGGGACTAGCGGGTTACAATGAGCAGTTCTTC. Amino acid sequence: CASSWGLAGYNEQFF. The whole variable domain, remainder taken from reference TRBV19 and TRBJ2-1, is DGGITQSPKYLFRKEGQNVTLSCEQNLNHDAMYWYRQDPGQGLRLIYYSQIVNDFQKGDIAEGYSVSREKKESFPLTVTSAQKNPTAFYLCASSWGLAGYNEQFFGPGTRLTVL.

The V and J genes are TRBV7-9 and TRBJ2-1; 12 bases are shared with TRBD2. The V segment lost 6 bases and the J segment 4 bases; nucleotides outside the gene matches: 4. CDR1 is SEHNR and CDR2 is FQNEAQ in the germline V gene (reference sequence). This CDR3 contains 15 residues. For the CDR3, the DNA is TGTGCCAGCAGTCCCGGACTAGCGGGGTACAATGAGCAGTTCTTC. Amino acid sequence: CASSPGLAGYNEQFF.

This chain uses TRBV5-1 with TRBJ2-3, with 8 bases matching TRBD2. CDR3 size: 15 residues. CDR1 SGHRS and CDR2 YFSETQ come from the germline V gene. V shed 1 base, J shed 4 bases, and the junction held 5 bases outside the gene matches. This chain's CDR3 is CASSLNPGGPDTQYF. The CDR3, as DNA: TGCGCCAGCAGCTTGAACCCGGGAGGGCCAGATACGCAGTATTTT.

This clone was seen many times. This chain links TRBV19 with TRBJ1-5, with 7 bases lining up with TRBD1. J gave up 4 bases and V 10 bases, and 7 bases lay outside the gene matches. The CDR3 is 13 residues long. CDR1 and CDR2 from the germline V gene are LNHDA and SQIVND (reference sequence). The CDR3 sequence is CATKDRRNQPQHF. In DNA, the CDR3 is TGTGCCACCAAGGACAGGAGGAATCAGCCCCAGCATTTT.

This chain links TRBV7-9 with TRBJ1-2; 7 nucleotides match TRBD1. Germline CDR1 and CDR2: SEHNR and FQNEAQ (reference sequence). Trimming removed 4 bases from V and 8 bases from J; junction bases left unmatched: 4. The CDR3 extends over 12 amino acids. The CDR3: CASSSTGYGYTF. The CDR3 DNA reads TGTGCCAGCAGCTCGACAGGGTACGGCTACACCTTC.

This chain links TRBV9 with TRBJ1-6; 7 positions match TRBD1. The V gene's germline CDR1 is SGDLS and CDR2 YYNGEE. The CDR3 covers 16 residues. Trimming removed 0 bases from V and 7 bases from J; junction bases left unmatched: 7. CDR3 loop: CASSVGGGRGNSPLHF. The CDR3 bases are TGTGCCAGCAGCGTAGGAGGAGGCAGGGGGAATTCACCCCTCCACTTT.

The rearrangement joins TRBV6-5 to TRBJ1-4, with 9 bases fitting TRBD1. Germline CDR1 and CDR2: MNHEY and SVGAGI. V trimming: 6 bases; J trimming: 5 bases; junction bases outside the gene matches: 4. The CDR3 contains 14 residues. The CDR3 nucleotides are TGTGCCAGCAGCGATGGACAGGGGAATGAAAAACTGTTTTTT. Encoded protein: CASSDGQGNEKLFF.

The rearrangement links TRBV28 to TRBJ2-2, with 8 bases matching TRBD2. The trim removed 7 bases at V and 5 bases at J, leaving 6 bases unmatched. The CDR3 consists of 14 residues. Germline V lookup: CDR1 MDHEN, CDR2 SYDVKM. DNA of the CDR3: TGTGCCAGCACCTTGATAGCGGGAACCGGGGAGCTGTTTTTT. Translating gives CASTLIAGTGELFF.